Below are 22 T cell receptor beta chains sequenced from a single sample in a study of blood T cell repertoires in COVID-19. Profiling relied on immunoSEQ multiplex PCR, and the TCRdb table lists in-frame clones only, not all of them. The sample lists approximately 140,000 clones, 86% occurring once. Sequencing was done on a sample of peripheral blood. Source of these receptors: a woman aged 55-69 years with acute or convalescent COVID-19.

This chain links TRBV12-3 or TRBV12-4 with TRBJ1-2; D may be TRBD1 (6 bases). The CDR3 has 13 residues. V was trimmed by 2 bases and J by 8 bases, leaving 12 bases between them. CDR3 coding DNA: TGTGCCAGCAGTTTATCGGGGACAAAAGGCTACACCTTC. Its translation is CASSLSGTKGYTF.

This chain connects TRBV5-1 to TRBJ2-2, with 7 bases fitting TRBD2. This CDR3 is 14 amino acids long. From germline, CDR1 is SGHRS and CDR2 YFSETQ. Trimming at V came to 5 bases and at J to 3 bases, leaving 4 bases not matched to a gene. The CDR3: CASRPRGDTGELFF. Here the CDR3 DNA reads TGCGCCAGCAGACCCCGGGGGGACACCGGGGAGCTGTTTTTT. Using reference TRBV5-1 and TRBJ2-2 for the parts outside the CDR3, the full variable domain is KAGVTQTPRYLIKTRGQQVTLSCSPISGHRSVSWYQQTPGQGLQFLFEYFSETQRNKGNFPGRFSGRQFSNSRSEMNVSTLELGDSALYLCASRPRGDTGELFFGEGSRLTVL.

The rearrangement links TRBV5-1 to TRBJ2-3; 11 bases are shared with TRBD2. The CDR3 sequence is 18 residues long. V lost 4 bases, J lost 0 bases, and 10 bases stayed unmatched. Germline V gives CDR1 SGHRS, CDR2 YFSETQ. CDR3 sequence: CASSLHSGGARSTDTQYF. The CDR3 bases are TGCGCCAGCAGCCTCCATAGCGGGGGGGCCCGAAGCACAGATACGCAGTATTTT.

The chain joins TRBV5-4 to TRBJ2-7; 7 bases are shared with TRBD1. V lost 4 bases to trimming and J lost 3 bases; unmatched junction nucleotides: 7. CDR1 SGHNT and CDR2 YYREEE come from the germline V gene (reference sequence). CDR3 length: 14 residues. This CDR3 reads CASSPGTARYEQYF. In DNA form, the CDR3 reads TGTGCCAGCAGCCCTGGGACAGCGCGCTACGAGCAGTACTTC.

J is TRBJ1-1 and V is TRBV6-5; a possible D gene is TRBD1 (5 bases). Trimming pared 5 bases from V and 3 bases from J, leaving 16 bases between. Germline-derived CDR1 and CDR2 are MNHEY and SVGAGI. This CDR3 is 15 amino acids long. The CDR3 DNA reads TGTGCCAGCAGTCGTGGGGCCAGGGATCACACTGAAGCTTTCTTT. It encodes CASSRGARDHTEAFF.

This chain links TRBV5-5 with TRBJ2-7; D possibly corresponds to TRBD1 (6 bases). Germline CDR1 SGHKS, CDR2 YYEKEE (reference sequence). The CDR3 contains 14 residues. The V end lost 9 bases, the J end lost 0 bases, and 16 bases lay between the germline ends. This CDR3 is CATNRDTISYEQYF. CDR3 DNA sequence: TGTGCCACCAACCGGGACACGATCTCCTACGAGCAGTACTTC.

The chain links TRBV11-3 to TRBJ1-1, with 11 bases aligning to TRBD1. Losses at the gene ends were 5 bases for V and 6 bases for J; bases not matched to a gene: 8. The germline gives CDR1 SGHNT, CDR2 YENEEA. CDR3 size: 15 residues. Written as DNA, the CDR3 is TGTGCCAGCAGCCCTTGGACAGGGGGCTACGCTGAAGCTTTCTTT. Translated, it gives CASSPWTGGYAEAFF.

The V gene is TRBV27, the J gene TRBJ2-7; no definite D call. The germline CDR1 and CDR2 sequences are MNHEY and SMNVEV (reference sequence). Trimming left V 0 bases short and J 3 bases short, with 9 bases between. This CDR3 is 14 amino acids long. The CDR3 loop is CASSLSISHYEQYF. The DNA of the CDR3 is TGTGCCAGCAGTTTATCAATTAGTCACTACGAGCAGTACTTC.

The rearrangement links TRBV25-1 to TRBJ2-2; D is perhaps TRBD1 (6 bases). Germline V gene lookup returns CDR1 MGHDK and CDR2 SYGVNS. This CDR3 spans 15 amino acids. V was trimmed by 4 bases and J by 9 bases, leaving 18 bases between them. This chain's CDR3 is CASSGDNHGERELFF. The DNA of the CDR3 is TGTGCCAGCAGTGGGGACAACCACGGGGAAAGGGAGCTGTTTTTT. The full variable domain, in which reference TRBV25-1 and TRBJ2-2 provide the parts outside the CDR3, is EADIYQTPRYLVIGTGKKITLECSQTMGHDKMYWYQQDPGMELHLIHYSYGVNSTEKGDLSSESTVSRIRTEHFPLTLESARPSHTSQYLCASSGDNHGERELFFGEGSRLTVL.

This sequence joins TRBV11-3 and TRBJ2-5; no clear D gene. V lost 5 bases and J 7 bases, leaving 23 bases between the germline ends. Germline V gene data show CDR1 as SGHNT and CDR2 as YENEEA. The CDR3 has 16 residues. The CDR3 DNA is TGTGCCAGCAGCCGCAGTGTGACTTCCGGCCAATCGACCCAGTACTTC. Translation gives CASSRSVTSGQSTQYF.

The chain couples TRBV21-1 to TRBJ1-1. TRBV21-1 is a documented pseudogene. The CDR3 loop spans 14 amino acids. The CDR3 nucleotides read TGTGCCAGCAGCAAACCGTTCAGCGGAGAGATGGCTTTCTTT. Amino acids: CASSKPFSGEMAFF.

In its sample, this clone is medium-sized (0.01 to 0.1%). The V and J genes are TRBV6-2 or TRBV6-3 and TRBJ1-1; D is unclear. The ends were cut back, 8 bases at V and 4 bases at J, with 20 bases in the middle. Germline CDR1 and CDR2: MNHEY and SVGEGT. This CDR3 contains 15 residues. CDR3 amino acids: CASGRGAGYLTEAFF. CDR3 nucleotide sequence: TGTGCCAGCGGCCGAGGTGCGGGCTACCTCACTGAAGCTTTCTTT.

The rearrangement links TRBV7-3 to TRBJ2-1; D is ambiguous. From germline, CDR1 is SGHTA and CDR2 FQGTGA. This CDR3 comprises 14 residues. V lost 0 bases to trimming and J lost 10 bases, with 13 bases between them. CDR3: CASSLTPASQEQFF. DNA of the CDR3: TGTGCCAGCAGCTTAACTCCCGCCTCACAAGAGCAGTTCTTC.

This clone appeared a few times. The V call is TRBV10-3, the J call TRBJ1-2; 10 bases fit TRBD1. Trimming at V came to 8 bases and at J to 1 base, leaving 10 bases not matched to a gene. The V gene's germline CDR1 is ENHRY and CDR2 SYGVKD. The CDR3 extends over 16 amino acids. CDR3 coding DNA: TGTGCCATCGGGGGATCCGGGACAGGGGTTAACTATGGCTACACCTTC. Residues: CAIGGSGTGVNYGYTF.

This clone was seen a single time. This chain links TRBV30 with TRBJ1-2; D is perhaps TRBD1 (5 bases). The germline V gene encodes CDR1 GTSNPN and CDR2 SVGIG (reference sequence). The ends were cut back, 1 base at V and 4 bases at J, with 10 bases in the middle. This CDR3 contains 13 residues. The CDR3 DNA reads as TGTGCCTGGAGTGCGGGGGAGACCTATGGCTACACCTTC. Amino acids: CAWSAGETYGYTF.

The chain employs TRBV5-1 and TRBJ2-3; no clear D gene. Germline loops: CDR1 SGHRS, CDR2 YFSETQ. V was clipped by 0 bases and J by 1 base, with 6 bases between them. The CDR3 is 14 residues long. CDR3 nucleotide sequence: TGCGCCAGCAGCTTGGACATCGGCACAGATACGCAGTATTTT. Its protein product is CASSLDIGTDTQYF.

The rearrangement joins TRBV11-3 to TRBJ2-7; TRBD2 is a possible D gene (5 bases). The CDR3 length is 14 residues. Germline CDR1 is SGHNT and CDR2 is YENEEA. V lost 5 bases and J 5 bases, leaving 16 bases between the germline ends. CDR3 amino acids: CASSRAHGDDEQYF. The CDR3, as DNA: TGTGCCAGCAGCCGAGCACACGGGGATGACGAGCAGTACTTC.

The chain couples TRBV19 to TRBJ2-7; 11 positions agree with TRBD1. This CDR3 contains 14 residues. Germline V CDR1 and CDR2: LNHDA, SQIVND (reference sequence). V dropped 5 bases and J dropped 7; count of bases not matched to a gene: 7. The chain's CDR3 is CASSPGQGAREQYF. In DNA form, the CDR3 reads TGTGCCAGTAGTCCAGGACAGGGGGCGCGTGAGCAGTACTTC.

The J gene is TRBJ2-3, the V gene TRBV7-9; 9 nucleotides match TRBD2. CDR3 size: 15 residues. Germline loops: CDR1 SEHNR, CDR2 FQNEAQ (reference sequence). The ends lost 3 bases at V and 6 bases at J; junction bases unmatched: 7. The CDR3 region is CASSLSRGGWDTQYF. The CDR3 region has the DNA TGTGCCAGCAGCTTGTCGCGGGGGGGCTGGGATACGCAGTATTTT.

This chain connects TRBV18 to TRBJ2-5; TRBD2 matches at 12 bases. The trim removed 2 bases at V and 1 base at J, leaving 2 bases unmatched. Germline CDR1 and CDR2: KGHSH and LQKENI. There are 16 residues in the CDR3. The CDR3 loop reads CASSPSLAGGQETQYF. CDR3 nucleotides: TGTGCCAGCTCACCATCACTAGCGGGGGGCCAAGAGACCCAGTACTTC. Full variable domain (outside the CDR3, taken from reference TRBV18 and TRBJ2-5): NAGVMQNPRHLVRRRGQEARLRCSPMKGHSHVYWYRQLPEEGLKFMVYLQKENIIDESGMPKERFSAEFPKEGPSILRIQQVVRGDSAAYFCASSPSLAGGQETQYFGPGTRLLVL.

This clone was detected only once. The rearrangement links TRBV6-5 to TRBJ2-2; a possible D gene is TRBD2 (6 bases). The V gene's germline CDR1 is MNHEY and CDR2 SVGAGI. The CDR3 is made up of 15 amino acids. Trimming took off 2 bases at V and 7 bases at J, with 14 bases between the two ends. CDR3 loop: CASSYVGMTSGELFF. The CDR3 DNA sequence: TGTGCCAGCAGTTACGTGGGTATGACTAGCGGGGAGCTGTTTTTT.

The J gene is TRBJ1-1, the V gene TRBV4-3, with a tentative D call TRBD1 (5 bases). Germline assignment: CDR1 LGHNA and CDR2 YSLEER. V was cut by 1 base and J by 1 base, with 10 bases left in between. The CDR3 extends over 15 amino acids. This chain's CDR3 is CASSQGSTANTEAFF. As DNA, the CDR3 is TGCGCCAGCAGCCAAGGATCGACAGCGAACACTGAAGCTTTCTTT.